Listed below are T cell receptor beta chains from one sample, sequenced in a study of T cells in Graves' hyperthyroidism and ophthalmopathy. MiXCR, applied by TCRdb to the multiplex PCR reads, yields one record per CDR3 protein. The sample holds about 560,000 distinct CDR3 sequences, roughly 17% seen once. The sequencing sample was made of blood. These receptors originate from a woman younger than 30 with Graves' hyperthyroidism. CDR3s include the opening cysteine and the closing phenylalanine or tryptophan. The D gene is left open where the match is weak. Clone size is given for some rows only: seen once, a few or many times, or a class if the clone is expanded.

CANHLGQLRDCGYTF TGTGCCAACCACCTTGGGCAGTTGAGGGACTGTGGCTACACCTTC TRBJ1-2 many TRBV5-8 NA
CASSELGQGEDIQYF TGTGCCAGCAGTGAACTGGGGCAGGGGGAGGACATTCAGTACTTC TRBJ2-4 many TRBV2 NA
CASSMGVEDTIYF TGTGCCAGCAGCATGGGGGTTGAAGACACCATATATTTT TRBJ1-3 few TRBV7-9 NA
CASSRSGNTYGYTF TGTGCCAGCAGCCGGTCCGGGAACACTTATGGCTACACCTTC TRBJ1-2 few TRBV7-9 NA
CSARGTSGGYYEQYF TGCAGTGCTAGAGGGACTAGCGGGGGGTACTACGAGCAGTACTTC TRBJ2-7 many TRBV20-1 TRBD2
CASSSSGRWQETQYF TGTGCCAGCAGCTCAAGCGGGAGGTGGCAAGAGACCCAGTACTTC TRBJ2-5 many TRBV5-8 TRBD2
CASSESLGQGAGRGYTF TGTGCCAGCAGTGAATCCTTGGGACAGGGGGCCGGAAGGGGCTACACCTTC TRBJ1-2 NA TRBV2 TRBD1
CASSIGDNEQFF TGTGCCAGTAGTATAGGGGACAATGAGCAGTTCTTC TRBJ2-1 few TRBV19 NA
CASSRLGVLGRGGEQYF TGTGCCAGCAGCCGATTGGGTGTGCTGGGGCGGGGGGGCGAGCAGTACTTC TRBJ2-7 NA TRBV7-8 TRBD2
CASSPTSHPTGELFF TGTGCCAGCAGCCCGACTAGCCATCCCACCGGGGAGCTGTTTTTT TRBJ2-2 few TRBV3-1 TRBD2
CASSLFRGFNDTQYF TGTGCCAGCAGCTTATTTCGGGGATTTAATGATACGCAGTATTTT TRBJ2-3 many TRBV7-3 NA
CAWSLTGGGQETQYF TGTGCCTGGAGTTTAACAGGTGGGGGTCAAGAGACCCAGTACTTC TRBJ2-5 few TRBV30 NA
CASSPSGTAGDTQYF TGTGCCAGCAGCCCTTCAGGGACCGCAGGAGATACGCAGTATTTT TRBJ2-3 many TRBV11-3 NA
CVSSLERGSYNEQFF TGTGTCAGCAGCTTGGAGCGGGGATCCTACAATGAGCAGTTCTTC TRBJ2-1 NA TRBV2 TRBD2
CASSLDRGREDTQYF TGTGCCAGCAGCCTGGACAGGGGGCGCGAAGATACGCAGTATTTT TRBJ2-3 many TRBV7-2 TRBD1
CASSQDSGHRFYEQFF TGTGCCAGCAGCCAAGATTCGGGACACCGGTTCTATGAGCAGTTCTTC TRBJ2-1 few TRBV14 NA
CASSLGWGTIEQYF TGTGCCAGCAGTTTAGGGTGGGGGACAATTGAGCAGTATTTT TRBJ2-3 many TRBV12-3/TRBV12-4 NA
CASSKTGASNQPQHF TGTGCCAGCAGTAAGACAGGGGCGAGCAATCAGCCCCAGCATTTT TRBJ1-5 NA TRBV12-3/TRBV12-4 TRBD1
CASRKQGGRYTF TGTGCCAGCCGAAAACAGGGAGGACGTTACACCTTC TRBJ1-2 NA TRBV25-1 NA
CSAIDRADTQYF TGCAGTGCTATAGATCGGGCAGATACGCAGTATTTT TRBJ2-3 NA TRBV20-1 NA
CASSLGWGNPTYNEQFF TGCGCCAGCAGCTTGGGGTGGGGCAACCCCACCTACAATGAGCAGTTCTTC TRBJ2-1 few TRBV5-1 NA
CASSTGLGNGNEQFF TGCGCCAGCAGCACGGGACTAGGTAATGGCAATGAGCAGTTCTTC TRBJ2-1 few TRBV5-1 TRBD2
CASTPTSPVKGYGYTF TGTGCCAGCACCCCGACAAGCCCAGTTAAGGGCTATGGCTACACCTTC TRBJ1-2 NA TRBV28 NA
CASSPSSGDTQYF TGTGCCAGCTCACCCTCTTCGGGGGATACGCAGTATTTT TRBJ2-3 NA TRBV18 NA
CASSEGTRLDNEQFF TGTGCCAGCAGTGAAGGGACTAGGCTAGACAATGAGCAGTTCTTC TRBJ2-1 many TRBV6-1 TRBD2
CASSYLPRDSNEAFF TGTGCCAGCAGTTACCTTCCCCGGGACAGTAATGAAGCTTTCTTT TRBJ1-1 many TRBV6-1 TRBD1
CASGFTGAGANVLTF TGTGCCAGCGGGTTCACAGGTGCTGGGGCCAACGTCCTGACTTTC TRBJ2-6 few TRBV7-9 NA
CSFIFLVEGEVTQYF TGCAGCTTCATTTTTCTAGTCGAGGGAGAGGTGACCCAGTACTTC TRBJ2-5 NA TRBV29-1 NA
CSAKRGENTGELFF TGCAGTGCAAAGCGGGGGGAGAACACCGGGGAGCTGTTTTTT TRBJ2-2 few TRBV20-1 TRBD2
CAISVHSEDTQYF TGTGCCATCAGTGTCCACAGTGAAGATACGCAGTATTTT TRBJ2-3 many TRBV10-3 NA
CASSFRERAIGGYTF TGTGCCAGCAGTTTCCGGGAGAGGGCTATAGGTGGCTACACCTTC TRBJ1-2 NA TRBV7-8 NA
CAGSRGVLETQYF TGTGCCGGTTCGAGAGGGGTGTTAGAGACCCAGTACTTC TRBJ2-5 many TRBV6-2/TRBV6-3 NA
CASSSLPGQNTEAFF TGTGCCAGCAGCTCCCTCCCGGGTCAGAACACTGAAGCTTTCTTT TRBJ1-1 many TRBV7-2 NA
CASSRGPNSYEQYF TGTGCCAGCAGCCGGGGACCGAACTCCTACGAGCAGTACTTC TRBJ2-7 few TRBV2 NA
CASRTSGRPDTQYF TGTGCCTCCCGGACTAGCGGGAGACCAGATACGCAGTATTTT TRBJ2-3 many TRBV2 TRBD2
CASSNLAPNNSPLHF TGTGCCAGCAGTAACTTGGCCCCAAATAATTCACCCCTCCACTTT TRBJ1-6 many TRBV6-1 NA
CASSQDLRGTSGRDEQYF TGTGCCAGCAGCCAAGATCTCCGGGGGACTAGCGGGAGAGACGAGCAGTACTTC TRBJ2-7 NA TRBV3-1 TRBD2
CASGLVIGLAETQYF TGTGCTAGTGGTTTGGTAATCGGGCTCGCCGAGACCCAGTACTTC TRBJ2-5 few TRBV12-5 NA
CASSQIVGAPADTQYF TGTGCCAGCAGCCAAATAGTGGGGGCTCCCGCAGATACGCAGTATTTT TRBJ2-3 NA TRBV14 NA
CASSLSRLAGVGEQFF TGTGCCAGCAGTTTATCCCGGCTAGCGGGAGTCGGAGAGCAGTTCTTC TRBJ2-1 many TRBV28 TRBD2
CASTPIWDRGDTQYF TGCGCCAGCACCCCAATATGGGACAGGGGAGATACGCAGTATTTT TRBJ2-3 many TRBV5-1 TRBD1